The 2 T cell receptor beta chains presented below share a single source sample, sequenced in a study of cytomegalovirus exposure and HLA in healthy donors. The PCR used 60 Vbeta and 13 Jbeta primers. Clones were sequenced by immunoSEQ multiplex PCR, and TCRdb holds only the in-frame ones, with some missing. The profile shows 90,000 to 120,000 clones, approximately 70% of them singletons. Sequencing was performed on PBMCs. These receptors all come from a young man in good health and CMV-seropositive.

This clone occurred once. V gene TRBV10-3 combines with J gene TRBJ1-5, with D maybe TRBD1 (5 bases). Trimming took off 5 bases at V and 7 bases at J, with 12 bases between the two ends. Germline CDR1 and CDR2: ENHRY and SYGVKD. The CDR3 is 13 amino acids. CDR3 loop: CAISPGGAQPQHF. In DNA, the CDR3 is TGTGCCATCAGTCCTGGCGGGGCCCAGCCCCAGCATTTT.

The rearrangement joins TRBV15 to TRBJ1-2, with TRBD1 matching 12 bases. The CDR3 loop spans 16 amino acids. The germline V gene has CDR1 LNHNV and CDR2 YYDKDF (reference sequence). V lost 0 bases and J lost 8; bases outside the gene matches: 7. CDR3 coding DNA: TGTGCCACCAGCAGAGATAGGGACAGGGGGCTTATGGGCTACACCTTC. Translated: CATSRDRDRGLMGYTF. Full variable domain (outside the CDR3, taken from reference TRBV15 and TRBJ1-2): DAMVIQNPRYQVTQFGKPVTLSCSQTLNHNVMYWYQQKSSQAPKLLFHYYDKDFNNEADTPDNFQSRRPNTSFCFLDIRSPGLGDTAMYLCATSRDRDRGLMGYTFGSGTRLTVV.